The rows below give T cell receptor beta chains drawn from one sample of a study of cytomegalovirus exposure and HLA in healthy donors. The table came from immunoSEQ multiplex PCR; TCRdb's copy has only in-frame clones and leaves some out. This table has some 100,000 clones, around 79% appearing once. Sequencing used PBMCs. All receptors derive from a male donor in good health and CMV-seropositive. Both conserved end residues are part of each CDR3. The order of the fields is D gene, clone size, J gene, CDR3 length, V gene, CDR3 DNA, CDR3 protein. D genes are given only for firm matches. Size is omitted from some rows. Given values are once, few, many or a class for expanded clones.

>NA|NA|TRBJ1-2|13|TRBV19
TGTGCCAGTAGCACTACAGGGTGGAGTGGCTACACCTTC
CASSTTGWSGYTF
>NA|NA|TRBJ2-4|14|TRBV4-1
TGCGCCAGCAGCCAAGGGACGGGCGGGGACATTCAGTACTTC
CASSQGTGGDIQYF
>NA|NA|TRBJ2-3|14|TRBV28
TGTGCCAGCAATGGAGGAGCCGGCACAGATACGCAGTATTTT
CASNGGAGTDTQYF
>NA|few|TRBJ2-1|16|TRBV12-5
TGTGCTAGTGGTTTGGTACTAGGCGGTTCCTACAATGAGCAGTTCTTC
CASGLVLGGSYNEQFF
>TRBD1|NA|TRBJ1-3|17|TRBV5-6
TGTGCCAGCAGCTTGTATACGACAGGGGTCTCTGGAAACACCATATATTTT
CASSLYTTGVSGNTIYF
>NA|NA|TRBJ1-2|14|TRBV11-2
TGTGCCAGCACCCCCGGGAGACAAAACTATGGCTACACCTTC
CASTPGRQNYGYTF
>TRBD2|few|TRBJ2-7|14|TRBV5-1
TGCGCCAGCAGCTTCAGCGGGGGCCCATACGAGCAGTACTTC
CASSFSGGPYEQYF
>TRBD1|once|TRBJ1-5|13|TRBV7-8
TGTGCCAGCAGCGCCGACAGGGTTTCGGCTGGGCATTTT
CASSADRVSAGHF
>TRBD2|NA|TRBJ2-5|15|TRBV30
TGTGCCTGGAGTGTGGGACTAGCGGGTGAACAGACCCAGTACTTC
CAWSVGLAGEQTQYF
>TRBD1|NA|TRBJ2-1|15|TRBV6-5
TGTGCCAGCCGGAAGGCGGGACAGGGGTACAATGAGCAGTTCTTC
CASRKAGQGYNEQFF
>NA|NA|TRBJ2-4|17|TRBV7-7
TGTGCCAGCAGCTTAGAGGGGGGGCGGCTAGCCAAAAACATTCAGTACTTC
CASSLEGGRLAKNIQYF
>TRBD2|NA|TRBJ2-1|16|TRBV9
TGTGCCAGCAGCGTAGCCGGCGGGGGGGCCCCCAATGAGCAGTTCTTC
CASSVAGGGAPNEQFF
>TRBD1|few|TRBJ1-1|17|TRBV9
TGTGCCAGCAGCGTAGGAGCAGGGGGCGTTTTGAACACTGAAGCTTTCTTT
CASSVGAGGVLNTEAFF
>NA|NA|TRBJ1-5|15|TRBV7-9
TGTGCCAGCAGCTTCGACAAAGATAGCAATCAGCCCCAGCATTTT
CASSFDKDSNQPQHF
>NA|NA|TRBJ1-4|14|TRBV2
TGTGCCAGCAGTGGGACAGCCTTAAGTGAAAAACTGTTTTTT
CASSGTALSEKLFF
>TRBD1|few|TRBJ1-4|13|TRBV6-5
TGTGCCAGCAGTACAGGGGGGACTGAAAAACTGTTTTTT
CASSTGGTEKLFF
>NA|NA|TRBJ1-2|14|TRBV23-1
TGCGCCAGCAGTCAATCACTCACAGGCTATGGCTACACCTTC
CASSQSLTGYGYTF
>NA|NA|TRBJ2-2|13|TRBV5-1
TGCGCCAGCAGCTTGGGCGTCACCGGGGAGCTGTTTTTT
CASSLGVTGELFF
>TRBD2|NA|TRBJ2-3|15|TRBV30
TGTGCCTGGAGAGGGACTAGCGGGGATACAGATACGCAGTATTTT
CAWRGTSGDTDTQYF
>NA|NA|TRBJ1-5|12|TRBV6-5
TGTGCCAGCAATCGGCGAGGAGAGCCCCAGCATTTT
CASNRRGEPQHF
>TRBD2|NA|TRBJ2-3|13|TRBV29-1
TGCAGCGTTGGTAGCGGGGGCACAGATACGCAGTATTTT
CSVGSGGTDTQYF
>NA|few|TRBJ1-5|14|TRBV30
TGTGCCTGGAGTGGGGTGAGGGGCAATCAGCCCCAGCATTTT
CAWSGVRGNQPQHF
>TRBD1|NA|TRBJ1-5|13|TRBV4-1
TGCGCCAGCAGTCTCGGGACAGGGCGCCCCCAGCATTTT
CASSLGTGRPQHF
>TRBD2|NA|TRBJ2-7|15|TRBV5-1
TGCGCCAGCAGCGCCCTCGGGCGGGGGGCTGGTGAGCAGTACTTC
CASSALGRGAGEQYF
>TRBD1|few|TRBJ2-5|18|TRBV19
TGTGCCAGTAAGGGGCTCGCGGGACAGGGGAGGTATCAAGAGACCCAGTACTTC
CASKGLAGQGRYQETQYF
>NA|NA|TRBJ2-7|12|TRBV11-2
TGTGCCAGCAGCCCAGACTCCTACGAGCAGTACTTC
CASSPDSYEQYF
>NA|NA|TRBJ2-1|12|TRBV5-4
TGTGCCAGCAGTTCCTTTAACAATGAGCAGTTCTTC
CASSSFNNEQFF
>NA|few|TRBJ1-2|14|TRBV7-2
TGTGCCAGCAGCTTAGGCGGCGGTTCCTATGGCTACACCTTC
CASSLGGGSYGYTF
>NA|NA|TRBJ1-6|15|TRBV6-6
TGTGCCAGCAGTTACTCGACGGCAGGGGTATCACCCCTCCACTTT
CASSYSTAGVSPLHF
>NA|NA|TRBJ1-1|15|TRBV21-1
TGTGCCAGCAGCAAAGCGAGGGTAAGGAACACTGAAGCTTTCTTT
CASSKARVRNTEAFF
>TRBD1|NA|TRBJ1-1|15|TRBV13
TGTGCCAGCAGCGCTCAAACAGGGGAGGACACTGAAGCTTTCTTT
CASSAQTGEDTEAFF
>TRBD1|NA|TRBJ1-5|14|TRBV28
TGCGCCAGCAGTTTAGGACAGGGAGTCCAGCCCCAGCATTTT
CASSLGQGVQPQHF
>NA|NA|TRBJ1-4|14|TRBV14
TGTGCCAGCAGCCCGCGGGACGGCCCTGAAAAACTGTTTTTT
CASSPRDGPEKLFF
>TRBD1|NA|TRBJ2-5|13|TRBV18
TGTGCCAGCTCACCGGGGACAGGAGAGACCCAGTACTTC
CASSPGTGETQYF
>TRBD2|NA|TRBJ2-3|15|TRBV6-1
TGTGCCAGCAGGGGGACTAGCGGGGGGTGGGATACGCAGTATTTT
CASRGTSGGWDTQYF
>NA|NA|TRBJ2-7|12|TRBV5-1
TGCGCCAGCAGCTCCGGACAGCGCGAGCAGTACTTC
CASSSGQREQYF
>NA|NA|TRBJ2-7|18|TRBV9
TGTGCCAGCAGCGTATTTTTTCCCAAATACCCGAGCTCCTACGAGCAGTACTTC
CASSVFFPKYPSSYEQYF
>NA|NA|TRBJ2-7|12|TRBV7-9
TGTGCCAGCAGCTTTGAGACCTACGAGCAGTACTTC
CASSFETYEQYF
>TRBD1|NA|TRBJ2-7|14|TRBV7-9
TGTGCCAGCAGCTTATGGGACAGCTCCTACGAGCAGTACTTC
CASSLWDSSYEQYF
>TRBD2|NA|TRBJ2-5|16|TRBV5-4
TGTGCCAGCAGCCGGACTAGCGGGGGGGCGGGGGAGACCCAGTACTTC
CASSRTSGGAGETQYF
>NA|once|TRBJ2-4|13|TRBV28
TGTGCCAGCAGTGTCGGAGCCAAAAACATTCAGTACTTC
CASSVGAKNIQYF
>TRBD1|NA|TRBJ2-5|14|TRBV2
TGTGCCAGCAGCACACAGGGGGCCCCAGAGACCCAGTACTTC
CASSTQGAPETQYF
>TRBD1|NA|TRBJ2-5|15|TRBV5-1
TGCGCCAGCAGCCTAGACAGGGGGCTATTAGAGACCCAGTACTTC
CASSLDRGLLETQYF
>NA|NA|TRBJ1-6|13|TRBV15
TGTGCCACCAGCGCGTTGTGGAGCTCACCCCTCCACTTT
CATSALWSSPLHF
>TRBD1|NA|TRBJ2-2|17|TRBV7-9
TGTGCCAGCAGCTTAGGGGACAGGTTCGCGAACACCGGGGAGCTGTTTTTT
CASSLGDRFANTGELFF
>TRBD1|NA|TRBJ1-4|14|TRBV7-9
TGTGCCAGCAGCACAGGACAGGATAATGAAAAACTGTTTTTT
CASSTGQDNEKLFF
>NA|NA|TRBJ2-3|16|TRBV5-1
TGCGCCAGCAGCCGTTATCCGACAGGGAGGACAGATACGCAGTATTTT
CASSRYPTGRTDTQYF
>NA|few|TRBJ2-7|12|TRBV7-8
TGTGCCAGCAGCTTAATAGGGGCAGGGGGGCACTTC
CASSLIGAGGHF
>TRBD2|NA|TRBJ2-2|18|TRBV18
TGTGCCAGCTCACCACCGAGCAGCGGGGGGCTATACACCGGGGAGCTGTTTTTT
CASSPPSSGGLYTGELFF
>NA|NA|TRBJ1-5|13|TRBV7-2
TGTGCCAGCAGCTTTACAGGGAACCAGCCCCAGCATTTT
CASSFTGNQPQHF